Listed below are T cell receptor beta chains from one sample, sequenced in a study of T cell responses to AZD1222 COVID-19 vaccine. Assay used: immunoSEQ multiplex PCR; TCRdb lists only in-frame clones, some missing. Of 95,000 to 150,000 clones detected, about 90% appear once; the ten largest clones hold 4.4%. Sequenced material: peripheral blood, taken on day 0 of AZD1222 vaccination. The receptors derive from an adult in good health. The CDR3 runs from the conserved cysteine through the conserved F or W. D genes are given only for firm matches. Size tells how often a clone was seen (once, few, many) or the class of an expanded clone, and some rows leave it out.

TGTGCCTGGAAAAAGGGACAGGCGAACACCGGGGAGCTGTTTTTT CAWKKGQANTGELFF TRBJ2-2 TRBV30 - TRBD1
TGTGCCAGCAGTTACTCGATAGGGCAGCCCCAGCATTTT CASSYSIGQPQHF TRBJ1-5 TRBV6-2/TRBV6-3 - -
TGTGCCAGCAGTGACCAACGGATAGCGGGAAGATACTACGAGCAGTACTTC CASSDQRIAGRYYEQYF TRBJ2-7 TRBV6-4 - TRBD2
TGTGCCAGCAGCTTAGGTTGGCTAGCGGGGGAAGAGACCCAGTACTTC CASSLGWLAGEETQYF TRBJ2-5 TRBV11-2 few TRBD2
TGCAGCGTTAAGATCAGGCCAGGGGGCGGTGAGACCCAGTACTTC CSVKIRPGGGETQYF TRBJ2-5 TRBV29-1 - TRBD1
TGCAGCGTTGGGGAAGGAGGGATCAGACCCCAGCATTTT CSVGEGGIRPQHF TRBJ1-5 TRBV29-1 - -
TGTGCCAGTAGTCTTACAGGGGAATCTAATGAAAAACTGTTTTTT CASSLTGESNEKLFF TRBJ1-4 TRBV19 - TRBD1
TGTGCCAGCAGCTTAGGAGACAGGGGGCGTAGAGAGACCCAGTACTTC CASSLGDRGRRETQYF TRBJ2-5 TRBV11-2 - TRBD1
TGCGCCAGCAGCTTGGCCGAGCCAAACACCGGGGAGCTGTTTTTT CASSLAEPNTGELFF TRBJ2-2 TRBV5-1 once -
TGTGCCACACAGGGTTCAAACACCATATATTTT CATQGSNTIYF TRBJ1-3 TRBV2 - -
TGTGCCAGCTCCACCTCTCGATCTGGGGCCAACGTCCTGACTTTC CASSTSRSGANVLTF TRBJ2-6 TRBV18 - -
TGCGCCAGCAGAAAGACAGGGGCGACGGGTGAGCAGTACTTC CASRKTGATGEQYF TRBJ2-7 TRBV4-1 - TRBD1
TGTGCAGGGAAGGGGCGGGAGACCCAGTACTTC CAGKGRETQYF TRBJ2-5 TRBV2 - -
TGCGCCAGCAGAACAAGCGGGAGCGGAGATACGCAGTATTTT CASRTSGSGDTQYF TRBJ2-3 TRBV10-2 - TRBD2
TGTGCCAGCAGCTTAGAGTCCCGCTCACCCCTCCACTTT CASSLESRSPLHF TRBJ1-6 TRBV7-9 - -
TGTGCCAGCAGCCGGGACGCTACCCGGGGCGAGCAGTACTTC CASSRDATRGEQYF TRBJ2-7 TRBV7-9 once -
TGTGCCAGCAGCATCGGACTGGGGGAGACCCAGTACTTC CASSIGLGETQYF TRBJ2-5 TRBV5-5 - -
TGTGCCAGCAGCGCCGGGGTGAAGGGCTACACCTTC CASSAGVKGYTF TRBJ1-2 TRBV9 once -
TGTGCCTGGACCATGACAGGGTTGAATAATGAAAAACTGTTTTTT CAWTMTGLNNEKLFF TRBJ1-4 TRBV30 - TRBD1
TGTGCCAGCGGCTCCGGGGCCAGGCATCAGCCCCAGCATTTT CASGSGARHQPQHF TRBJ1-5 TRBV2 - -
TGCAGCGTTGGGCGGGAGAGCGATACGCAGTATTTT CSVGRESDTQYF TRBJ2-3 TRBV29-1 - TRBD2
TGTGCCAGTAGTATCAACAATCAGCCCCAGCATTTT CASSINNQPQHF TRBJ1-5 TRBV19 once -
TGTGCCAGCAGCCCTGGGACTAGCGGGGGGGCCGGGGAGCAGTTCTTC CASSPGTSGGAGEQFF TRBJ2-1 TRBV2 - TRBD2